What follows is one T cell receptor (beta chain) and its context. What it binds is not known. This entry is derived from a study of T cells in tuberculosis. Broader study findings: Smaller distances to GMM-specific TCRs suggested their expansion in active tuberculosis. Smaller alpha distances in active tuberculosis partly reflected shorter CDR3-alpha lengths.

Sequencing was performed with immunoSEQ multiplex PCR; in TCRdb, only in-frame clones are kept and a portion is missing. In the table there are tens of thousands of clones, 90% to 95% of which are singletons. This CDR3 has 16 amino acids. Trimming cost V 4 bases and J 4 bases; bases outside gene matches: 6. From germline, CDR1 is SGHRS and CDR2 YFSETQ. The sequence derives from a donor between 10 and 29 years old with latent tuberculosis or without tuberculosis infection. Input material: PBMCs. V is TRBV5-1 and J is TRBJ2-6; TRBD1 matches at 9 bases. The CDR3 here is CASSVDRGAGANVLTF. Written as DNA, the CDR3 is TGCGCCAGCAGCGTGGACAGGGGAGCCGGGGCCAACGTCCTGACTTTC.